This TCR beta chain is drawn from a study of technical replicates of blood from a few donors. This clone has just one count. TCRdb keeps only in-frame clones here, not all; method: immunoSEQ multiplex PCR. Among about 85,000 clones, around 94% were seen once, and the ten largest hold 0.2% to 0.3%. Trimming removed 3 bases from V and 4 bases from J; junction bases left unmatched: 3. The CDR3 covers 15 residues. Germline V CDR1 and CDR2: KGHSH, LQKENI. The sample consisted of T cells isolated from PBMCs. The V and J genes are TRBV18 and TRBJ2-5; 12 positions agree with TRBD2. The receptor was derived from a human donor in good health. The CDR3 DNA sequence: TGTGCCAGCTCACCGGGACTAGCGGGCGGAGAGACCCAGTACTTC. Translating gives CASSPGLAGGETQYF. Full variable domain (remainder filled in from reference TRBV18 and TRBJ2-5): NAGVMQNPRHLVRRRGQEARLRCSPMKGHSHVYWYRQLPEEGLKFMVYLQKENIIDESGMPKERFSAEFPKEGPSILRIQQVVRGDSAAYFCASSPGLAGGETQYFGPGTRLLVL.